Following are 6 T cell receptor beta chains from one sample sequenced in a study of beta chain features in type 1 diabetes. General observations from the study: All four CD4+ subsets of Type 1 diabetes patients contained TCRB CDR3s that were moderately but significantly shorter.

Antigens for these TCRs are unknown. Expressed TCRB transcripts got sequenced, as all isolated RNA was reverse transcribed. Profiled with immunoSEQ multiplex PCR; TCRdb holds only in-frame clones, not every one. The repertoire holds under 350,000 clones, with approximately 24% as singletons. The specimen was naive CD4+ T cells from blood. The source of these receptors is a woman between 25 and 40 years old with type 1 diabetes.

This clone was counted only a few times. J is TRBJ2-1 and V is TRBV9; 10 nucleotides line up with TRBD1. Germline-derived CDR1 and CDR2 are SGDLS and YYNGEE. J gave up 5 bases and V 6 bases, and 8 bases lay outside the gene matches. CDR3 length equals 15 residues. The CDR3 DNA sequence: TGTGCCAGCATCCCGGGACAGGGGCCGGACAATGAGCAGTTCTTC. Translated, it gives CASIPGQGPDNEQFF. Full variable domain (outside the CDR3, taken from reference TRBV9 and TRBJ2-1): DSGVTQTPKHLITATGQRVTLRCSPRSGDLSVYWYQQSLDQGLQFLIQYYNGEERAKGNILERFSAQQFPDLHSELNLSSLELGDSALYFCASIPGQGPDNEQFFGPGTRLTVL.

The rearrangement joins TRBV6-1 to TRBJ2-1; 8 nucleotides agree with TRBD2. CDR3 length: 16 residues. From germline, CDR1 is MNHNS and CDR2 SASEGT. J lost 5 bases, V lost 0 bases, and 6 bases had no gene match. The CDR3 protein is CASSEAPGGRDNEQFF. CDR3 sequence (DNA): TGTGCCAGCAGTGAAGCGCCGGGGGGGCGCGACAATGAGCAGTTCTTC.

V usage is TRBV30 and J usage is TRBJ2-7; possibly TRBD1 for D (5 bases). CDR1 is GTSNPN, CDR2 SVGIG, per germline (reference sequence). This CDR3 has 13 residues. The V end lost 0 bases, the J end lost 6 bases, and 12 bases lay between the germline ends. This CDR3 is CAWSVGAGREQYF. In DNA form, the CDR3 reads TGTGCCTGGAGTGTTGGGGCAGGGCGCGAGCAGTACTTC.

This clone was observed a few times. The V gene is TRBV7-2, the J gene TRBJ2-3; D is ambiguous. Germline assignment: CDR1 SGHTA and CDR2 FQGNSA. The CDR3 has 15 amino acids. V lost 0 bases and J 4 bases, leaving 11 bases between the germline ends. In DNA form, the CDR3 reads TGTGCCAGCAGCTTAGCGCGTGTAGCACCAGATACGCAGTATTTT. Its translation is CASSLARVAPDTQYF.

This clone showed up just a few times. The rearrangement joins TRBV27 to TRBJ1-2; D is unresolved. The V and J ends lost 5 bases and 0 bases respectively, with 7 bases between them. CDR3 size: 13 residues. Per germline, CDR1 MNHEY and CDR2 SMNVEV (reference sequence). The CDR3 bases are TGTGCCAGCAGTAGCCGGGCTAACTATGGCTACACCTTC. Translated, it gives CASSSRANYGYTF.

V usage is TRBV10-3 and J usage is TRBJ2-3, with 8 bases fitting TRBD2. The germline V gene has CDR1 ENHRY and CDR2 SYGVKD. With V trimmed by 5 bases and J by 8 bases, 0 bases remained unmatched. The CDR3 is made up of 11 amino acids. In DNA form, the CDR3 reads TGTGCCATCAGTAGCGGGAGTACGCAGTATTTT. Protein: CAISSGSTQYF.